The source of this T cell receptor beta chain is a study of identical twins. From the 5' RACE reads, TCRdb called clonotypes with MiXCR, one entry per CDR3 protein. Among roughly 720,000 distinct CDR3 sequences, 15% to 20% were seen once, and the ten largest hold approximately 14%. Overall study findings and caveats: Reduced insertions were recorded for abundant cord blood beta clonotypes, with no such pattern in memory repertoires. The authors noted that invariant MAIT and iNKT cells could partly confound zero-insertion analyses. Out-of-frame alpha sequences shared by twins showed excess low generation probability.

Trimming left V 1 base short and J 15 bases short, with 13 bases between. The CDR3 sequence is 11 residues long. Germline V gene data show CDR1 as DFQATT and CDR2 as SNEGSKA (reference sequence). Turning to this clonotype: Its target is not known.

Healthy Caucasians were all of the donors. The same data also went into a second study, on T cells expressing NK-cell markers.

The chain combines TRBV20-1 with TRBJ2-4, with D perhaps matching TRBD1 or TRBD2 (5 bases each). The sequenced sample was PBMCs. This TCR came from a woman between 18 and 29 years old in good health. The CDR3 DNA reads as TGCAGTGCTAGAGGGGGGACCGCGCTGTACTTC. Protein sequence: CSARGGTALYF.